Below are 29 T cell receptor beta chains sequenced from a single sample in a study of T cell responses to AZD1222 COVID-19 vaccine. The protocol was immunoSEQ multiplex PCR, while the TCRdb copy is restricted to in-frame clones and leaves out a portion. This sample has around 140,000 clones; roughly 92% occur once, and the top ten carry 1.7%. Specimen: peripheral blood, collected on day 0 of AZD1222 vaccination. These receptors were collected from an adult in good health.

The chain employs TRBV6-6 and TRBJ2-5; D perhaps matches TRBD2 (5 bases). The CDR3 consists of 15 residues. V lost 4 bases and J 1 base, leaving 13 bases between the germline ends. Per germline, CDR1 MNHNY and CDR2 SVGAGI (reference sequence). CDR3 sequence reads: CASSFRNSGQETQYF. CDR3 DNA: TGTGCCAGCAGTTTTCGTAACAGCGGCCAAGAGACCCAGTACTTC.

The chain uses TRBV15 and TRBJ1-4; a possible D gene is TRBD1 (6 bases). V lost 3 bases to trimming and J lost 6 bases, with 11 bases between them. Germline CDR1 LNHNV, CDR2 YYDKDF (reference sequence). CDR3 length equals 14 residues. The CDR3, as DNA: TGTGCCACCAGCAGTGAACAGGGATATGAAAAACTGTTTTTT. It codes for CATSSEQGYEKLFF. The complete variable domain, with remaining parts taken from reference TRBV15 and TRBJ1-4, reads DAMVIQNPRYQVTQFGKPVTLSCSQTLNHNVMYWYQQKSSQAPKLLFHYYDKDFNNEADTPDNFQSRRPNTSFCFLDIRSPGLGDTAMYLCATSSEQGYEKLFFGSGTQLSVL.

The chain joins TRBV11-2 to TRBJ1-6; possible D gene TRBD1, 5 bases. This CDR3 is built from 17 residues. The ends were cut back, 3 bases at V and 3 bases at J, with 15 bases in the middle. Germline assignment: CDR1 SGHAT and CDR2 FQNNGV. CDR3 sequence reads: CASSLGQAAFYNSPLHF. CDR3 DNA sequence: TGTGCCAGCAGCTTGGGGCAGGCGGCATTCTATAATTCACCCCTCCACTTT. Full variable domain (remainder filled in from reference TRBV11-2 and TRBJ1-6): EAGVAQSPRYKIIEKRQSVAFWCNPISGHATLYWYQQILGQGPKLLIQFQNNGVVDDSQLPKDRFSAERLKGVDSTLKIQPAKLEDSAVYLCASSLGQAAFYNSPLHFGNGTRLTVT.

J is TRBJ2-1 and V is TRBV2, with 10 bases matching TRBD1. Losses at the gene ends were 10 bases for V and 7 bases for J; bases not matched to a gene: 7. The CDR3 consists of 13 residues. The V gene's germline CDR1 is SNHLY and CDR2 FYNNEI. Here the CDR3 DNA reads TGTGCCAACCGGGACAGGGGAAAAAATGAGCAGTTCTTC. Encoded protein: CANRDRGKNEQFF.

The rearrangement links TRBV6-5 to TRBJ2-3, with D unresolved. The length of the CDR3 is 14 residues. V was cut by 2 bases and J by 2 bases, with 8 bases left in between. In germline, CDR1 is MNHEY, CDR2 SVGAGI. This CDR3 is CASSYGQSTDTQYF. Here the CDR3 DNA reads TGTGCCAGCAGTTACGGGCAGTCCACAGATACGCAGTATTTT.

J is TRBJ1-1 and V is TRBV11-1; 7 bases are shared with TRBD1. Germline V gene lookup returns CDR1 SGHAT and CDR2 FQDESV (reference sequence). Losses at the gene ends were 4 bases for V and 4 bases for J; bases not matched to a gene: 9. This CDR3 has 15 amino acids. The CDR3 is CASSSRGTVGTEAFF. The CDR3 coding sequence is TGTGCCAGCAGCTCAAGGGGGACAGTAGGCACTGAAGCTTTCTTT.

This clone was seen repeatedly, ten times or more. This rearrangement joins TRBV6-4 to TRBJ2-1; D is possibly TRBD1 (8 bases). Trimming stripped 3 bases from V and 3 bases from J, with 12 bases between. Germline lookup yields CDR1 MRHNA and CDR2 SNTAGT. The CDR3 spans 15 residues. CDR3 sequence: CASSEQGGDYNEQFF. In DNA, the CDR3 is TGTGCCAGCAGTGAACAGGGGGGGGACTACAATGAGCAGTTCTTC.

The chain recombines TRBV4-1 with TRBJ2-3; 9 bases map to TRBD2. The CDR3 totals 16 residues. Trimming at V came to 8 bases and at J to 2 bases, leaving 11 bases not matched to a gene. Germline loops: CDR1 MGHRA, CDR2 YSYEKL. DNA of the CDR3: TGCGCCAGCGCGACGAGTCTAGCGGGGCTCACAGATACGCAGTATTTT. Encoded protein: CASATSLAGLTDTQYF.

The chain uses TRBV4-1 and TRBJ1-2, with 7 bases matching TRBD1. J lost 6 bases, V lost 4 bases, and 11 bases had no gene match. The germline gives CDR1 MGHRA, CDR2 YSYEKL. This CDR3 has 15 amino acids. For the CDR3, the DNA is TGCGCCAGCAGCCCTCGAGGGGCAGGGGGAAATGGCTACACCTTC. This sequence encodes CASSPRGAGGNGYTF.

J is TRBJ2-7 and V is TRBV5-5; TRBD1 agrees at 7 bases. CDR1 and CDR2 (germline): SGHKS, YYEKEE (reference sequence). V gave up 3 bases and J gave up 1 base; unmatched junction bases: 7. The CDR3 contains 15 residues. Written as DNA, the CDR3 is TGTGCCAGCAGCTACAACAGGGGATTATCCTACGAGCAGTACTTC. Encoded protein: CASSYNRGLSYEQYF.

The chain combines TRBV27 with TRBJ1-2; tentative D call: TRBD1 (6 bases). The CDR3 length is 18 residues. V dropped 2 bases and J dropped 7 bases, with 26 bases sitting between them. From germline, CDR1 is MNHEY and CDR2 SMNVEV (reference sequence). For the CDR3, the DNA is TGTGCCAGCAGTTTACTTTGGACAGACCATACACTTCACAGTGGCTACACCTTC. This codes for CASSLLWTDHTLHSGYTF.

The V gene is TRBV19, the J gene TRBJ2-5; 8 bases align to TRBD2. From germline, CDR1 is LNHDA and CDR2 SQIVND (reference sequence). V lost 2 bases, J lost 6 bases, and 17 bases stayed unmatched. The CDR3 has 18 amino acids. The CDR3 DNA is TGTGCCAGTAGTATACCAGCAGGTAGCGGGAAGAGGGGCAAGACCCAGTACTTC. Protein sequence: CASSIPAGSGKRGKTQYF.

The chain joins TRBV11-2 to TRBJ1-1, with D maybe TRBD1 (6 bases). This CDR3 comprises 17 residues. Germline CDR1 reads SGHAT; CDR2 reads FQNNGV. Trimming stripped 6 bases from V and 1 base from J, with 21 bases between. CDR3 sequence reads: CASRQPATGTKNTEAFF. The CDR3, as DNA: TGTGCCAGCAGACAGCCGGCGACCGGGACAAAGAACACTGAAGCTTTCTTT.

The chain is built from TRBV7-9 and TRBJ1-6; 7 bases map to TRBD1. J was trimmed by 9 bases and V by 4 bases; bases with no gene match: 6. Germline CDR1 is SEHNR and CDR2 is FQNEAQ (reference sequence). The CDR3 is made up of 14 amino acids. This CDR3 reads CASSSRQGISPLHF. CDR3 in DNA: TGTGCCAGCAGCTCTAGACAGGGAATTTCACCCCTCCACTTT.

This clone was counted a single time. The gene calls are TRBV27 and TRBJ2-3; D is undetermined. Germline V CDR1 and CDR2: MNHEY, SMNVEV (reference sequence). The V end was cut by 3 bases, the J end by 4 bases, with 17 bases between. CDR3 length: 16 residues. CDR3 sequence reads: CASSLSTHGGADTQYF. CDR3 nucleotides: TGTGCCAGCAGTTTGTCGACTCACGGTGGGGCAGATACGCAGTATTTT.

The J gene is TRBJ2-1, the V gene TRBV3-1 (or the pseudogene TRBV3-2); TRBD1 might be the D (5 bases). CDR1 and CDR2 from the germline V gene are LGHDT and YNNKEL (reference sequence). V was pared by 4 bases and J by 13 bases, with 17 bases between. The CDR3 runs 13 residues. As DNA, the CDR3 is TGTGCCAGCAGCCCAGGGATAGGGGAACATCAGTTCTTC. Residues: CASSPGIGEHQFF.

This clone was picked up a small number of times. This CDR3 reads CASASDPYNEQFF. CDR3 DNA sequence: TGTGCCAGCGCCTCAGATCCTTACAATGAGCAGTTCTTC. The rearrangement links TRBV11-3 to TRBJ2-1, with unresolved D. Trimming left V 8 bases short and J 4 bases short, with 12 bases between. The length of the CDR3 is 13 residues. Per the germline V gene, CDR1 is SGHNT and CDR2 is YENEEA. Full variable domain (outside the CDR3, taken from reference TRBV11-3 and TRBJ2-1): EAGVVQSPRYKIIEKKQPVAFWCNPISGHNTLYWYLQNLGQGPELLIRYENEEAVDDSQLPKDRFSAERLKGVDSTLKIQPAELGDSAVYLCASASDPYNEQFFGPGTRLTVL.

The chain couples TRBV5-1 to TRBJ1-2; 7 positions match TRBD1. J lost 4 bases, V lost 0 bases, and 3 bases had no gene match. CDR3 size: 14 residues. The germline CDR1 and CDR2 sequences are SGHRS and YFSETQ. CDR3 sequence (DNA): TGCGCCAGCAGCTTGGGGGACAGAGGCTATGGCTACACCTTC. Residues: CASSLGDRGYGYTF.

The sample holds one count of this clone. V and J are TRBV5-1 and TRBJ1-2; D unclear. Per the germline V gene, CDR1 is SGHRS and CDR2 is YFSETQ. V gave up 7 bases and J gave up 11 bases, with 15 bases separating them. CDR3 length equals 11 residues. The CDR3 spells CASAESAEYTF. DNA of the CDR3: TGCGCCAGCGCCGAGAGCGCGGAGTACACCTTC.

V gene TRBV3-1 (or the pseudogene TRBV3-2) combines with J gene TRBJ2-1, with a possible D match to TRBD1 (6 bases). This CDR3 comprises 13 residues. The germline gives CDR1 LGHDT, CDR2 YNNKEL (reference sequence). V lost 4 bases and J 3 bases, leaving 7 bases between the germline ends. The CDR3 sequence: CASSRDIYNEQFF. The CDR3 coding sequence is TGTGCCAGCAGCCGGGACATCTACAATGAGCAGTTCTTC.

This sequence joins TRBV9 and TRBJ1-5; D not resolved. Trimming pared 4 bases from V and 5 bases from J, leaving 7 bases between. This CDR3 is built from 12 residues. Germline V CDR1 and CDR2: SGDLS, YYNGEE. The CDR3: CASSRGDQPQHF. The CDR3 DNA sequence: TGTGCCAGCAGCCGGGGAGATCAGCCCCAGCATTTT.

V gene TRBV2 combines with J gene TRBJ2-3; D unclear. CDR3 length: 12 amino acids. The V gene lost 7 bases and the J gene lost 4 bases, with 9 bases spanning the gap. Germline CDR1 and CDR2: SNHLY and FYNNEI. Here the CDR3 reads CASTPSPDTQYF. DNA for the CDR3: TGTGCCAGCACCCCGAGCCCAGATACGCAGTATTTT. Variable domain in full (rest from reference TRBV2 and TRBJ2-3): EPEVTQTPSHQVTQMGQEVILRCVPISNHLYFYWYRQILGQKVEFLVSFYNNEISEKSEIFDDQFSVERPDGSNFTLKIRSTKLEDSAMYFCASTPSPDTQYFGPGTRLTVL.

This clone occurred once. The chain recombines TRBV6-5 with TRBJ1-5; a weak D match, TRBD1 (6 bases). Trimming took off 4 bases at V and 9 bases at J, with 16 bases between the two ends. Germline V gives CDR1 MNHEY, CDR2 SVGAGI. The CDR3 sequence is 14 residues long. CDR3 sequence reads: CASSLRRGPGPQHF. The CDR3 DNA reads TGTGCCAGCAGTTTACGCAGGGGCCCAGGGCCCCAGCATTTT.

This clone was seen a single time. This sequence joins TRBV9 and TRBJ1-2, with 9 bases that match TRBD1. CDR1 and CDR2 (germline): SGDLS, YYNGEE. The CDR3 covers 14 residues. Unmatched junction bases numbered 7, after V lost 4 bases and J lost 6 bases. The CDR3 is CASSTRTGAHGYTF. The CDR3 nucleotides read TGTGCCAGCAGCACTCGGACAGGGGCCCATGGCTACACCTTC.

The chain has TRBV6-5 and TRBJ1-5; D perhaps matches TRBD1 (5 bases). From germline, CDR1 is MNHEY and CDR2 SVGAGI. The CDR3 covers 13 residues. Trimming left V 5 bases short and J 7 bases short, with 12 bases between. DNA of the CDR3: TGTGCCAGCAGTAGGGGAATAGGCCAGCCCCAGCATTTT. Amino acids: CASSRGIGQPQHF.

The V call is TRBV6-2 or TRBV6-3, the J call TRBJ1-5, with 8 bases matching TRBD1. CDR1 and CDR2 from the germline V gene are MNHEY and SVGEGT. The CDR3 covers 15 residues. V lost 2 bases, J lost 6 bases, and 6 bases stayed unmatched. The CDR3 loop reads CASSYLGQAFQPQHF. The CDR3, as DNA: TGTGCCAGCAGTTACCTGGGACAGGCCTTTCAGCCCCAGCATTTT.

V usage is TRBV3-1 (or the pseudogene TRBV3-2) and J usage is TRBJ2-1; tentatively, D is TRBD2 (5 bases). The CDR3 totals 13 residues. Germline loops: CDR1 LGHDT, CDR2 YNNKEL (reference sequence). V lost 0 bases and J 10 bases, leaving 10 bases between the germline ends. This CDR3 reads CASSQDLPSEQFF. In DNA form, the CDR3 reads TGTGCCAGCAGCCAAGATTTGCCTAGCGAGCAGTTCTTC.

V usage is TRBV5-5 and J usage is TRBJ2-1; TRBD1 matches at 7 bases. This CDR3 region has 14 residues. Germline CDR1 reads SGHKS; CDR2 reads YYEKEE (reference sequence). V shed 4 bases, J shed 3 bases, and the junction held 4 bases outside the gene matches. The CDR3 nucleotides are TGTGCCAGCAGCGGGACAGTTAACTACAATGAGCAGTTCTTC. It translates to CASSGTVNYNEQFF.

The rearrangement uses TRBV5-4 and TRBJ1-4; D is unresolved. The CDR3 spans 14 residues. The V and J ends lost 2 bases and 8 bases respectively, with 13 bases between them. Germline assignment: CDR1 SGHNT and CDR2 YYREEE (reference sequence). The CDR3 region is CASSFLPLSEKLFF. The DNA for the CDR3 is TGTGCCAGCAGCTTCCTCCCCCTGAGCGAAAAACTGTTTTTT.